The rows below give T cell receptor beta chains drawn from one sample of a study of shared clonotypes between healthy human individuals. The assay was immunoSEQ multiplex PCR, and TCRdb's table has in-frame clones only and misses some. The sample has approximately 2.4 million clones; approximately 95% are singletons. The specimen was naive CD4+ T cells sorted from blood. The receptors were gathered from a man aged 18 to 30 in good health. Each CDR3 is given with its conserved first and last residue. The D gene is left open where the match is weak. Clone size appears in some rows only: once, few, many, or a class for an expanded clone.

>.|TRBV9|.|TRBJ2-7
CASSVQGSSYEQYF
TGTGCCAGCAGCGTTCAGGGCAGCTCCTACGAGCAGTACTTC
>once|TRBV18|.|TRBJ1-5
CASSPPRGVNQPQHF
TGTGCCAGCTCACCACCGAGGGGGGTTAATCAGCCCCAGCATTTT
>.|TRBV6-5|.|TRBJ1-2
CASSQRGDGYGYTF
TGTGCCAGCAGTCAGAGGGGCGACGGCTATGGCTACACCTTC
>.|TRBV5-1|.|TRBJ2-5
CASSRGHQETQYF
TGCGCCAGCAGCCGCGGGCACCAAGAGACCCAGTACTTC
>.|TRBV2|.|TRBJ2-2
CASSVRVRTGELFF
TGTGCCAGCAGCGTCAGGGTCCGCACCGGGGAGCTGTTTTTT
>.|TRBV5-1|.|TRBJ1-1
CASKGGANTEAFF
TGCGCCAGCAAAGGGGGGGCCAACACTGAAGCTTTCTTT
>.|TRBV6-6|TRBD1|TRBJ1-5
CATTNPGQGNQPQHF
TGTGCCACCACTAATCCTGGACAGGGGAATCAGCCCCAGCATTTT
>.|TRBV6-1|.|TRBJ2-3
CASRTQGRTDTQYF
TGTGCCAGCAGGACCCAGGGGCGCACAGATACGCAGTATTTT
>.|TRBV28|.|TRBJ2-7
CASSLFYEQYF
TGTGCCAGCAGTCTTTTCTACGAGCAGTACTTC
>.|TRBV7-2|.|TRBJ1-2
CASSLEVHASSDGYTF
TGTGCCAGCAGCTTAGAAGTACATGCCTCTTCGGATGGCTACACCTTC
>.|TRBV14|TRBD1|TRBJ2-1
CASSQPGQGRDNEQFF
TGTGCCAGCAGCCAACCAGGACAGGGCCGGGACAATGAGCAGTTCTTC
>.|TRBV5-1|.|TRBJ2-2
CASSFQQGTITGELFF
TGCGCCAGCAGCTTCCAGCAGGGGACCATTACCGGGGAGCTGTTTTTT
>.|TRBV9|.|TRBJ2-7
CASSKSGGAYEQYF
TGTGCCAGCAGCAAATCCGGGGGCGCCTACGAGCAGTACTTC
>.|TRBV4-3|.|TRBJ2-7
CASSQEFGYEQYF
TGCGCCAGCAGCCAAGAGTTCGGTTACGAGCAGTACTTC
>.|TRBV7-2|TRBD1|TRBJ1-5
CASSLGQSNQPQHF
TGTGCCAGCAGCTTGGGACAGAGCAATCAGCCCCAGCATTTT
>once|TRBV7-2|.|TRBJ1-2
CASSLRALPTYGYTF
TGTGCCAGCAGCTTAAGGGCACTTCCGACCTATGGCTACACCTTC
>.|TRBV6-1|.|TRBJ2-1
CASSERTEQFF
TGTGCCAGCAGTGAAAGGACAGAGCAGTTCTTC
>.|TRBV6-5|.|TRBJ2-5
CASKRRGATQYF
TGTGCCAGCAAACGCAGGGGAGCGACCCAGTACTTC
>once|TRBV2|.|TRBJ2-1
CASSVYNEQFF
TGTGCCAGCAGTGTCTACAATGAGCAGTTCTTC
>.|TRBV18|TRBD1|TRBJ1-4
CASSGDRAANEKLFF
TGTGCCAGCTCAGGGGACAGGGCGGCTAATGAAAAACTGTTTTTT
>.|TRBV13|TRBD2|TRBJ2-5
CASSLRASGSETQYF
TGTGCCAGCAGCTTAAGGGCTAGCGGGAGCGAGACCCAGTACTTC
>.|TRBV30|.|TRBJ1-3
CAWSYLPGLSGNTIYF
TGTGCCTGGAGCTACCTTCCGGGACTTTCTGGAAACACCATATATTTT
>.|TRBV10-1|TRBD2|TRBJ2-3
CASSPGLALTDTQYF
TGCGCCAGCAGTCCGGGACTAGCGTTGACAGATACGCAGTATTTT
>once|TRBV9|.|TRBJ2-2
CASSTRQSTGELFF
TGTGCCAGCAGCACCAGACAGTCCACCGGGGAGCTGTTTTTT
>.|TRBV2|TRBD2|TRBJ2-7
CASSAGTSGTYEQYF
TGTGCCAGCAGCGCTGGGACTAGCGGGACCTACGAGCAGTACTTC
>.|TRBV5-1|.|TRBJ2-1
CASSVSGNYNEQFF
TGCGCCAGCAGCGTTAGCGGTAACTACAATGAGCAGTTCTTC
>.|TRBV7-2|TRBD2|TRBJ2-5
CASRYLGGRAKETQYF
TGTGCCAGCAGATACCTCGGCGGGAGGGCCAAAGAGACCCAGTACTTC
>.|TRBV19|TRBD2|TRBJ2-1
CASSIFAASGGREQFF
TGTGCCAGTAGTATATTTGCGGCTAGCGGGGGGCGTGAGCAGTTCTTC
>.|TRBV7-7|TRBD1|TRBJ2-3
CASSLDRADTQYF
TGTGCTAGCAGCTTAGACAGGGCAGATACGCAGTATTTT
>.|TRBV6-5|.|TRBJ1-2
CASSRSSASGYTF
TGTGCCAGCAGCCGGTCGTCCGCAAGTGGCTACACCTTC
>.|TRBV7-2|TRBD1|TRBJ2-7
CATGVTGGFYEQYF
TGTGCCACGGGTGTGACAGGGGGATTCTACGAGCAGTACTTC
>once|TRBV10-3|.|TRBJ1-6
CAISDLGSYNSPLHF
TGTGCCATCAGTGACTTAGGCAGTTATAATTCACCCCTCCACTTT
>once|TRBV7-6|TRBD1|TRBJ1-1
CASSLGQGAEAFF
TGTGCCAGCAGCTTAGGACAGGGCGCTGAAGCTTTCTTT
>once|TRBV6-6|.|TRBJ2-1
CASSYSTILNEQFF
TGTGCCAGCAGTTACTCGACGATCCTCAATGAGCAGTTCTTC
>.|TRBV6-5|TRBD1|TRBJ1-6
CASRLQGPLNSPLHF
TGTGCCAGCAGACTACAGGGGCCCCTTAATTCACCCCTCCACTTT
>.|TRBV29-1|TRBD2|TRBJ2-3
CSVELAGGRTTDTQYF
TGCAGCGTTGAATTGGCGGGGGGGCGGACCACAGATACGCAGTATTTT
>.|TRBV11-1|TRBD2|TRBJ2-5
CASSYWLASGQETQYF
TGTGCCAGCAGCTACTGGCTCGCTAGCGGACAAGAGACCCAGTACTTC
>.|TRBV18|.|TRBJ2-5
CASSPAQETQYF
TGTGCCAGCTCACCTGCGCAAGAGACCCAGTACTTC
>.|TRBV5-6|.|TRBJ1-5
CASSRNNQPQHF
TGTGCCAGCAGCAGGAACAATCAGCCCCAGCATTTT
>.|TRBV30|.|TRBJ2-7
CAWSDYTSPYEQYF
TGTGCCTGGAGCGACTACACAAGCCCCTACGAGCAGTACTTC
>.|TRBV6-5|.|TRBJ1-1
CASSYSSQTEAFF
TGTGCCAGCAGTTACTCGTCACAGACTGAAGCTTTCTTT
>.|TRBV18|.|TRBJ1-6
CASSLATSSYNSPLHF
TGTGCCAGCTCACTCGCAACGAGCTCCTATAATTCACCCCTCCACTTT
>.|TRBV7-6|.|TRBJ1-3
CASSSQNILSGNTIYF
TGTGCCAGCAGCTCCCAGAACATCCTCTCTGGAAACACCATATATTTT
>.|TRBV29-1|.|TRBJ2-2
CSASNTGELFF
TGCAGTGCCTCGAACACCGGGGAGCTGTTTTTT
>.|TRBV27|.|TRBJ2-7
CASSRLGTDSYEQYF
TGTGCCAGCAGTCGACTAGGGACGGATTCCTACGAGCAGTACTTC
>.|TRBV4-3|.|TRBJ1-6
CASSQDTGGVHSPLHF
TGCGCCAGCAGCCAAGACACAGGTGGTGTGCATTCACCCCTCCACTTT
>.|TRBV18|.|TRBJ2-7
CASSPGASREQYF
TGTGCCAGCTCACCAGGGGCCTCCCGCGAGCAGTACTTC
>.|TRBV7-2|.|TRBJ2-7
CASSLGPHGNYEQYF
TGTGCCAGCAGCCTAGGGCCGCACGGGAACTACGAGCAGTACTTC
>once|TRBV5-4|.|TRBJ1-2
CASSPLGGAYGYTF
TGTGCCAGCTCCCCCCTGGGGGGCGCCTATGGCTACACCTTC
>few|TRBV30|TRBD1|TRBJ1-2
CAWSDRQGVFGYTF
TGTGCCTGGAGTGACCGACAGGGCGTTTTCGGCTACACCTTC
>.|TRBV18|TRBD1|TRBJ1-4
CASSPRQGTYEKLFF
TGTGCCAGCTCACCACGACAGGGGACATACGAAAAACTGTTTTTT
>.|TRBV5-8|TRBD1|TRBJ1-5
CASSPGTGSSNQPQHF
TGTGCCAGCAGCCCTGGGACAGGGAGTAGCAATCAGCCCCAGCATTTT
>.|TRBV9|TRBD1|TRBJ2-7
CASSVAETGKDEQYF
TGTGCCAGCAGCGTAGCAGAGACAGGGAAGGACGAGCAGTACTTC
>.|TRBV5-4|.|TRBJ1-2
CASSSPQGHPLGYGYTF
TGTGCCAGCAGCTCCCCACAGGGACATCCTCTGGGCTATGGCTACACCTTC
>.|TRBV30|.|TRBJ1-1
CAWSVITGNTEAFF
TGTGCCTGGAGTGTAATCACGGGTAACACTGAAGCTTTCTTT